Detailed here is one TCR beta chain. Its antigen is currently unknown. TCRdb re-derived calls from the RT-PCR reads in MiXCR, one entry per CDR3 protein. Of 500,000 to 600,000 distinct CDR3 sequences listed, 10% to 15% were seen once; the top ten hold around 13%. The data stem from a study of response to subunit inactivated influenza vaccine. Study observations and caveats: Each seasonal flu vaccination may recruit only limited new T cells, authors suggested.

This CDR3 contains 15 residues. J was trimmed by 6 bases and V by 3 bases; bases with no gene match: 7. In germline, CDR1 is MNHEY, CDR2 SMNVEV (reference sequence). V is TRBV27 and J is TRBJ1-4; 7 bases match TRBD1. The receptor's source is a man aged 50 to 59 who received an inactivated influenza vaccine. This specimen consisted of PBMCs from blood, obtained about 40 days after vaccination. CDR3 sequence reads: CASSLGQRLHEKLFF. The DNA of the CDR3 is TGTGCCAGCAGTTTGGGACAGCGCCTCCATGAAAAACTGTTTTTT.